There are a few counts of the clone carrying this T cell receptor beta chain. Its specificity is unknown. Scientists isolated CD4+ T cells after a roughly nine-day culture period ended. Infection dated between March and December 2020, before the Alpha, Beta and Delta variants reached the United States. Subjects were given two BNT162b2 or mRNA-1273 vaccine doses. Data came from immunoSEQ multiplex PCR; TCRdb stores just in-frame clones and leaves some out. The table includes about 50,000 clones, over 60% detected once. This sample was included in a study of vaccination effects on CD4 cells after COVID-19. Study background: Peptides at about 9.9 ug/ml and IL-2 at about 9.3 IU/ml were added to two million PBMC per well. Overall study findings and caveats: At late timepoints after vaccination, vaccine- and infection-induced clones shrank markedly. A shortage of convalescent patients and an absence of early post-infection timepoints characterized the study.

The CDR3 spans 15 residues. The V end lost 0 bases, the J end lost 10 bases, and 14 bases lay between the germline ends. CDR1 and CDR2 from the germline V gene are SGHDT and YYEEEE. This specimen was CD4+ T cells from PBMCs cultured without peptide, taken after COVID-19 vaccination. The V call is TRBV5-6, the J call TRBJ1-6; D is unresolved. This TCR was recovered from a human donor who had a prior SARS-CoV-2 infection. As DNA, the CDR3 is TGTGCCAGCAGCTTGGATTGGGCAGAAAGGTCACCCCTCCACTTT. Residues: CASSLDWAERSPLHF.